The T cell receptor (beta chain) described here comes from a study of T cell responses to AZD1222 COVID-19 vaccine. The V end lost 2 bases, the J end lost 7 bases, and 20 bases lay between the germline ends. Germline assignment: CDR1 KGHSH and CDR2 LQKENI. This CDR3 contains 16 residues. Repertoires were generated with immunoSEQ multiplex PCR, while TCRdb's copy carries only in-frame clones and drops some. The sample contains roughly 250,000 clones, 85% to 95% of which appear only once. The chain combines TRBV18 with TRBJ1-1; perhaps TRBD1 as D (6 bases). Sample: peripheral blood, taken on day 0 of AZD1222 vaccination. The sequence derives from an adult in good health. The DNA of the CDR3 is TGTGCCAGCTCACCAAAGGCTTTGGACAGAACCTATGAAGCTTTCTTT. Protein sequence: CASSPKALDRTYEAFF.